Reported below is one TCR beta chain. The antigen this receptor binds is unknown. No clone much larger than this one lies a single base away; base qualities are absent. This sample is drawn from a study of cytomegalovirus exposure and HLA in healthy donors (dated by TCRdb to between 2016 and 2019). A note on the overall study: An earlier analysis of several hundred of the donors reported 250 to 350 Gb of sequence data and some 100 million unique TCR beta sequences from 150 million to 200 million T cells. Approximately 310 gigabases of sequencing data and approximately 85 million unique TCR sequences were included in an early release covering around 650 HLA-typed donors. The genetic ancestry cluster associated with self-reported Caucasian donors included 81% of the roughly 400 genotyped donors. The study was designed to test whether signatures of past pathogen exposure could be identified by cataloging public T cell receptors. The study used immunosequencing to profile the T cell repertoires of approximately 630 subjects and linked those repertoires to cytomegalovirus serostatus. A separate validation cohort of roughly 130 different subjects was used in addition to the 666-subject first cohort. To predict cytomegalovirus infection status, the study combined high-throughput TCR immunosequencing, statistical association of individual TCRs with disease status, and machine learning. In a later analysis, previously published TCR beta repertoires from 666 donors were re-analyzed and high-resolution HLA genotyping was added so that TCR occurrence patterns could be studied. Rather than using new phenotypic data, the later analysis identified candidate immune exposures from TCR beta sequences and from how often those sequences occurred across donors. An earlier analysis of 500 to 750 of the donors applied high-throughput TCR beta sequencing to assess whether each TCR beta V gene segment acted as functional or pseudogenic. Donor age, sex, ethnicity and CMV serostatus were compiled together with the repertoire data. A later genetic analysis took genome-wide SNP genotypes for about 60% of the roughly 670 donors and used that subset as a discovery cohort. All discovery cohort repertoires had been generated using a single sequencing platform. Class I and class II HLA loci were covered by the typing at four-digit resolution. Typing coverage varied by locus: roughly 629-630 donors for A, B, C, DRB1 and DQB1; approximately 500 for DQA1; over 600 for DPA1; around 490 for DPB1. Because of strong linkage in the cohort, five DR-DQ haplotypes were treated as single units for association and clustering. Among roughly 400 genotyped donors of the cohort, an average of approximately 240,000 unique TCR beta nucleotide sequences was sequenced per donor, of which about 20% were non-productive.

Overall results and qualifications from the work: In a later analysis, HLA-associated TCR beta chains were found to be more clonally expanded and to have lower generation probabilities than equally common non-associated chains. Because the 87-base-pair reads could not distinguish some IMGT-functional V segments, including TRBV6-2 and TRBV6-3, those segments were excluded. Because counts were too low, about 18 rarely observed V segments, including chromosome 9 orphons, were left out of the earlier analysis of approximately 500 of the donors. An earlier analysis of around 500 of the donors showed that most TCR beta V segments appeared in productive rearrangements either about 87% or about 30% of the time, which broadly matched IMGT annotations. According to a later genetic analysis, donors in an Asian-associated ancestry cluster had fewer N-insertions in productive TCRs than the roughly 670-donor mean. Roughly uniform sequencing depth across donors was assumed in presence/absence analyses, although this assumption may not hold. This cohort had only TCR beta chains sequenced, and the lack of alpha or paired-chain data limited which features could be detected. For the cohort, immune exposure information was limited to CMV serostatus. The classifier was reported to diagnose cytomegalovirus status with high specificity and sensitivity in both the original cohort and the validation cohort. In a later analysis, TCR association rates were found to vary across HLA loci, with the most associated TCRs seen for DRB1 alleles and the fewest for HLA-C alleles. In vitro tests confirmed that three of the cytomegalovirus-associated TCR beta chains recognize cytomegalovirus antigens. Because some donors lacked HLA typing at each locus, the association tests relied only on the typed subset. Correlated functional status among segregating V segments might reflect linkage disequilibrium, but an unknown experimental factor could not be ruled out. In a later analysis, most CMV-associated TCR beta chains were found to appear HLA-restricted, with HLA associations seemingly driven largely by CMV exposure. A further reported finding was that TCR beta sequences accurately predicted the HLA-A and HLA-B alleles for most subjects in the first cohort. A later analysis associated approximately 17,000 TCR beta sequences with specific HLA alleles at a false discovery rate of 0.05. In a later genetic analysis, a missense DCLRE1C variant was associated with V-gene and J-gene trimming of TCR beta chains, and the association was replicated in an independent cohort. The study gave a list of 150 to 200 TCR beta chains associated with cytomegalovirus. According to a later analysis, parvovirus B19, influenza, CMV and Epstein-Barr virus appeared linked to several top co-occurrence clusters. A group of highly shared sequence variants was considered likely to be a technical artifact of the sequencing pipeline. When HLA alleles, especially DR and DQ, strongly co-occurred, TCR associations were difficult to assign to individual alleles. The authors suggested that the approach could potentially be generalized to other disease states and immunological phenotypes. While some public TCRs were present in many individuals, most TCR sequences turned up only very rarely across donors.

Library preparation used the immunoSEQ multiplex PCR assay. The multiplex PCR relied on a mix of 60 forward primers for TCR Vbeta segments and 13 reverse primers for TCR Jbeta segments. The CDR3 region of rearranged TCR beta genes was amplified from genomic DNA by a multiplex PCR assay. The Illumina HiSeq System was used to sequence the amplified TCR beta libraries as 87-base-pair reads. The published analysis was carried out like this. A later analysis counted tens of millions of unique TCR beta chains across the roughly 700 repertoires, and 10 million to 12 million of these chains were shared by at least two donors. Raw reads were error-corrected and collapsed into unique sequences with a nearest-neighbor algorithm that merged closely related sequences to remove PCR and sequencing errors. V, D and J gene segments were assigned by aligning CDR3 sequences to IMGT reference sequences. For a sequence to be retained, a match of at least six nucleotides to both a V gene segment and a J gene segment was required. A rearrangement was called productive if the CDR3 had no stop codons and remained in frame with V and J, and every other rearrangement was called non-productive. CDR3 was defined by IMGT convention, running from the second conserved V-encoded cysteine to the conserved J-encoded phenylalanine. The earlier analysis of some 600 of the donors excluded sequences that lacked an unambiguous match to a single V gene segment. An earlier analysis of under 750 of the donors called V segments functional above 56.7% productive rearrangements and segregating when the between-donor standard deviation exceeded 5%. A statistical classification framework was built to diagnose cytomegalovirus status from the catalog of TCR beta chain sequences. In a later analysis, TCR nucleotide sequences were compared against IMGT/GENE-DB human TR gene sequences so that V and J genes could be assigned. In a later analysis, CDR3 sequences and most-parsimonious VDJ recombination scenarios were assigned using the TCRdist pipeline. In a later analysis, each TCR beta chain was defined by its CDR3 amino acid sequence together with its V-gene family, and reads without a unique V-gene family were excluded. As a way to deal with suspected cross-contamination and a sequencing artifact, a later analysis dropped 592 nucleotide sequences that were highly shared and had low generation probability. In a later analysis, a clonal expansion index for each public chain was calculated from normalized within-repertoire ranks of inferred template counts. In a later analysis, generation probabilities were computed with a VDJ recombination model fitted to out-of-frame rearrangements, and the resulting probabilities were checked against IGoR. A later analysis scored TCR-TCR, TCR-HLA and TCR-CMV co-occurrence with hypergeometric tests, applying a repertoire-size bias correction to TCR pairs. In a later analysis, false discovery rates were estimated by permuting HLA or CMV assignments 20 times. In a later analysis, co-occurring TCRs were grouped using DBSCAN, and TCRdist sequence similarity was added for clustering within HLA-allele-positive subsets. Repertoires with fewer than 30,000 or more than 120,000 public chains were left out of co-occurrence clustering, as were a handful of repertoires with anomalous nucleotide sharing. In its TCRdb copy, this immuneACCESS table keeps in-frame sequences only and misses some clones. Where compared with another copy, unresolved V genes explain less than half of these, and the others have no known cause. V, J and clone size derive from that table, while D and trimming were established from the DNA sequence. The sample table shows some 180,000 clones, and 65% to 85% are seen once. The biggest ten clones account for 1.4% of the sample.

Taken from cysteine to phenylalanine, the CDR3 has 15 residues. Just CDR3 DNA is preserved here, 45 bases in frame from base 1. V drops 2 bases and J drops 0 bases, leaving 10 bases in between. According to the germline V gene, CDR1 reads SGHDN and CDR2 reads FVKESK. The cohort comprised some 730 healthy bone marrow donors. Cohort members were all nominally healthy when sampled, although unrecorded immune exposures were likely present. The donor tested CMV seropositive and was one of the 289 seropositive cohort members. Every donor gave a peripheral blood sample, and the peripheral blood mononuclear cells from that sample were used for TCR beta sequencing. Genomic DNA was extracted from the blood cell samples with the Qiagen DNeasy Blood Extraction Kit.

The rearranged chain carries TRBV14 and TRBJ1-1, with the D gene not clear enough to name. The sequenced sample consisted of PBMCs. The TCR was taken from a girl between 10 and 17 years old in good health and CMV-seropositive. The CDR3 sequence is CASSQFKTVNTEAFF. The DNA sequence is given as TGTGCCAGCAGCCAATTCAAAACGGTGAACACTGAAGCTTTCTTT. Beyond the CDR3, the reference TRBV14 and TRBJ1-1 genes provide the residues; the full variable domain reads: EAGVTQFPSHSVIEKGQTVTLRCDPISGHDNLYWYRRVMGKEIKFLLHFVKESKQDESGMPNNRFLAERTGGTYSTLKVQPAELEDSGVYFCASSQFKTVNTEAFFGQGTRLTVV.